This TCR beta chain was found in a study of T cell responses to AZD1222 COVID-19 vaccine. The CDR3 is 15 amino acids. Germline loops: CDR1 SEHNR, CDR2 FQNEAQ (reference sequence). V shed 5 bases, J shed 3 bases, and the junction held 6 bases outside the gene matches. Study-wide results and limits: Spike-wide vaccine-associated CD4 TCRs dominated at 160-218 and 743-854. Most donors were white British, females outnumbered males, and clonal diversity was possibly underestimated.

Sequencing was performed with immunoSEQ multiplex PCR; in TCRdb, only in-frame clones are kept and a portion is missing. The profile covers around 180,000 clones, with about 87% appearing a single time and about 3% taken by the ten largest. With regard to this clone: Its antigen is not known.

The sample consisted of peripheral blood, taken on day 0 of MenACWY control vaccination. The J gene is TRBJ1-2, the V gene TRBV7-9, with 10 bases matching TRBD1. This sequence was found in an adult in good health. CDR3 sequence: CASSMGQGSYYGYTF. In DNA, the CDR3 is TGTGCCAGCAGCATGGGACAGGGGTCCTACTATGGCTACACCTTC.